What follows are 18 T cell receptor beta chains derived from one specimen sequenced in a study of T cell responses to AZD1222 COVID-19 vaccine. Profiling relied on immunoSEQ multiplex PCR, and the TCRdb table lists in-frame clones only, not all of them. The sample yields about 180,000 clones, approximately 94% seen once. This sample comprised peripheral blood, obtained on day 0 of AZD1222 vaccination. These receptors were collected from an adult in good health.

The V gene is TRBV5-1, the J gene TRBJ2-7; D tentatively reads TRBD1 or TRBD2 (6 bases each). Trimming took 4 bases from V and 2 from J, leaving 16 bases between them. Looked up from germline, CDR1 is SGHRS and CDR2 is YFSETQ. The CDR3 runs to 15 residues. CDR3: CASSRGGSGTYEQYF. CDR3 DNA: TGCGCCAGCAGCCGAGGGGGTAGCGGAACCTACGAGCAGTACTTC.

The chain combines TRBV5-4 with TRBJ2-5; 7 bases are shared with TRBD2. Germline V gene lookup returns CDR1 SGHNT and CDR2 YYREEE (reference sequence). Trimming took 4 bases from V and 4 from J; bases not matched to a gene: 4. The length of the CDR3 is 13 residues. CDR3 sequence: CASSIGRGETQYF. Written as DNA, the CDR3 is TGTGCCAGCAGCATAGGGAGGGGAGAGACCCAGTACTTC.

This chain uses TRBV27 with TRBJ2-7; D is unresolved. The CDR3 sequence is 12 residues long. Germline V gives CDR1 MNHEY, CDR2 SMNVEV (reference sequence). Trimming shortened V by 8 bases and J by 4 bases, and 12 bases separated the two germline ends. The CDR3 DNA is TGTGCCAGCGGCTGGAGTGAATACGAGCAGTACTTC. The encoded protein is CASGWSEYEQYF.

The rearrangement links TRBV6-5 to TRBJ2-7; either TRBD1 or TRBD2 may fit D (5 bases each). The germline CDR1 and CDR2 sequences are MNHEY and SVGAGI. Trimming cost V 7 bases and J 1 base, with 11 bases left between them. The CDR3 runs 13 residues. CDR3 region: CASTPGASYEQYF. The CDR3 coding sequence is TGTGCCAGCACGCCCGGGGCGTCCTACGAGCAGTACTTC.

This clone has more than one count but fewer than ten. This rearrangement joins TRBV7-8 to TRBJ1-1; TRBD1 matches 7 bases. This CDR3 comprises 16 residues. V lost 5 bases to trimming and J lost 0 bases; unmatched junction nucleotides: 9. From germline, CDR1 is SGHVS and CDR2 FQNEAQ. CDR3 loop: CASSRTGATMNTEAFF. DNA for the CDR3: TGTGCCAGCAGCCGTACAGGGGCCACCATGAACACTGAAGCTTTCTTT.

The rearrangement joins TRBV30 to TRBJ2-7; 7 nucleotides line up with TRBD1. V lost 2 bases, J lost 3 bases, and 4 bases stayed unmatched. This CDR3 region has 13 residues. CDR1 and CDR2 (germline): GTSNPN, SVGIG (reference sequence). CDR3 in DNA: TGTGCCTGGAGTCCCGGGACAGTCTACGAGCAGTACTTC. Protein: CAWSPGTVYEQYF.

The chain has TRBV6-1 and TRBJ2-1, with unresolved D. CDR3 length equals 11 residues. V was pared by 3 bases and J by 15 bases, with 12 bases between. Germline V gene data show CDR1 as MNHNS and CDR2 as SASEGT. The CDR3 spells CASSDVPGAFF. CDR3 in DNA: TGTGCCAGCAGTGACGTACCCGGAGCGTTCTTC.

Turning to this clone: Within the sample, other DNA sequences also encode this same CDR3. In DNA, the CDR3 is TGTGCCAGCAGCTTGGCGGGGGGGACTAATGAAAAACTGTTTTTT. Encoded protein: CASSLAGGTNEKLFF. The chain has TRBV5-4 and TRBJ1-4; TRBD1 is a possible D gene (5 bases). Between the trimmed V and J ends, which lost 0 bases and 2 bases, there was a span of 8 bases. The CDR3 consists of 15 residues. The germline CDR1 and CDR2 sequences are SGHNT and YYREEE (reference sequence).

The chain employs TRBV6-2 or TRBV6-3 and TRBJ1-1, with 8 bases that match TRBD1. Trimming removed 6 bases from V and 0 bases from J; junction bases left unmatched: 15. Germline V lookup: CDR1 MNHEY, CDR2 SVGEGT. The CDR3 sequence is 18 residues long. CDR3 residues: CASSPRWGTGTMNTEAFF. For the CDR3, the DNA is TGTGCCAGCAGCCCTAGGTGGGGGACAGGAACCATGAACACTGAAGCTTTCTTT.

The genes are TRBV2 and TRBJ2-2; D gene uncertain. Germline-derived CDR1 and CDR2 are SNHLY and FYNNEI. The ends were cut back, 2 bases at V and 1 base at J, with 5 bases in the middle. This CDR3 is 14 amino acids long. DNA for the CDR3: TGTGCCAGCAGTGAAACGGGGAACACCGGGGAGCTGTTTTTT. Residues: CASSETGNTGELFF.

The CDR3 DNA is TGTGCCAGCAGTTTCGGGACAGGTTATTATAGCAATCAGCCCCAGCATTTT. It yields the protein CASSFGTGYYSNQPQHF. V usage is TRBV28 and J usage is TRBJ1-5; 8 bases match TRBD1. V lost 3 bases, J lost 0 bases, and 7 bases stayed unmatched. Germline lookup yields CDR1 MDHEN and CDR2 SYDVKM. This CDR3 region has 17 residues.

DNA of the CDR3: TGTGCCAGCAGTTACGTGCGGGACAGTTATCAGCCCCAGCATTTT. This encodes CASSYVRDSYQPQHF. V usage is TRBV6-2 or TRBV6-3 and J usage is TRBJ1-5; 7 bases are a match to TRBD1. Germline CDR1 and CDR2: MNHEY and SVGEGT. The CDR3 runs 15 residues. Germline trimming cut 2 bases from V and 5 bases from J; bases unmatched to any gene: 6.

The chain couples TRBV2 to TRBJ1-4; 9 nucleotides match TRBD1. Germline assignment: CDR1 SNHLY and CDR2 FYNNEI. CDR3 size: 18 residues. J was trimmed by 2 bases and V by 8 bases; bases with no gene match: 15. CDR3 in amino acids: CASHRGLRFGSTNEKLFF. The CDR3 DNA sequence: TGTGCCAGCCACAGGGGGCTGCGGTTTGGTTCTACTAATGAAAAACTGTTTTTT.

V gene TRBV4-1 combines with J gene TRBJ2-7; 12 positions match TRBD2. This CDR3 spans 15 amino acids. With 1 base clipped from V and 7 bases from J, the junction kept 5 bases outside the gene matches. CDR1 and CDR2 from the germline V gene are MGHRA and YSYEKL. CDR3 coding DNA: TGCGCCAGCAGCCAAGGACTAGCGGGAGTAGGTGAGCAGTACTTC. Protein product: CASSQGLAGVGEQYF.

The V and J genes are TRBV6-5 and TRBJ2-7; D is undetermined. Germline V lookup: CDR1 MNHEY, CDR2 SVGAGI. V lost 1 base to trimming and J lost 2 bases, with 12 bases between them. CDR3 length: 15 amino acids. In DNA, the CDR3 is TGTGCCAGCAGTTACTTCGGTCCAGGCACCTACGAGCAGTACTTC. Translated: CASSYFGPGTYEQYF.

The chain employs TRBV5-6 and TRBJ2-7, with 11 bases aligning to TRBD2. V shed 5 bases, J shed 3 bases, and the junction held 7 bases outside the gene matches. Germline V lookup: CDR1 SGHDT, CDR2 YYEEEE. This CDR3 is 15 amino acids long. CDR3 amino acids: CASSSRLAGNYEQYF. The DNA of the CDR3 is TGTGCCAGCAGTTCCCGACTAGCGGGGAACTACGAGCAGTACTTC.

The chain joins TRBV25-1 to TRBJ1-2, with D hard to call. CDR3 length: 14 amino acids. CDR1 is MGHDK and CDR2 is SYGVNS in the germline V gene. Between the trimmed V and J ends, which lost 1 base and 4 bases, there was a span of 10 bases. The DNA for the CDR3 is TGTGCCAGCAGTGAATCGAGGGCGTCCTATGGCTACACCTTC. It specifies CASSESRASYGYTF.

This rearrangement joins TRBV5-1 to TRBJ2-2; no reliable D call. Trimming pared 3 bases from V and 8 bases from J, leaving 11 bases between. The CDR3 runs to 13 residues. Germline loops: CDR1 SGHRS, CDR2 YFSETQ. CDR3 sequence (DNA): TGCGCCAGCAGCTCGGGCCTTGAGGGGGAGCTGTTTTTT. It encodes CASSSGLEGELFF. Looking up the rest from reference TRBV5-1 and TRBJ2-2 gives the full variable domain: KAGVTQTPRYLIKTRGQQVTLSCSPISGHRSVSWYQQTPGQGLQFLFEYFSETQRNKGNFPGRFSGRQFSNSRSEMNVSTLELGDSALYLCASSSGLEGELFFGEGSRLTVL.